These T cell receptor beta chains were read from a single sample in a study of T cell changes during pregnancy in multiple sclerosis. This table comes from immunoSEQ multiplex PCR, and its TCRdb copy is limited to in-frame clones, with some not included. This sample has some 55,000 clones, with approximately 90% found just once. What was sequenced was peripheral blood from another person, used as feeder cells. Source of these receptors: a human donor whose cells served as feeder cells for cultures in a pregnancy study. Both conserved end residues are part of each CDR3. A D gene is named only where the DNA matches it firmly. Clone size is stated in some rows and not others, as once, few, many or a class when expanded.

CASKGQPSNYGYTF,TGTGCCAGCAAGGGACAGCCTTCTAACTATGGCTACACCTTC,TRBD1,-,TRBJ1-2,TRBV7-2
CASSQEGRRGQPQHF,TGCGCCAGCAGCCAAGAAGGCCGGCGTGGTCAGCCCCAGCATTTT,-,-,TRBJ1-5,TRBV4-1
CASSFGGAGDTQYF,TGCGCCAGCAGCTTTGGGGGGGCCGGGGATACGCAGTATTTT,-,few,TRBJ2-3,TRBV5-1
CASSLSLGYSPLHF,TGTGCCAGCAGCCTCTCCTTAGGGTATTCACCCCTCCACTTT,-,-,TRBJ1-6,TRBV6-6
CASSPSRRGMAEAFF,TGTGCCAGCAGCCCTTCTCGTAGAGGGATGGCTGAAGCTTTCTTT,-,once,TRBJ1-1,TRBV7-9
CASSETSGSHNEQFF,TGCGCCAGCAGCGAGACTAGCGGGTCACACAATGAGCAGTTCTTC,TRBD2,-,TRBJ2-1,TRBV5-1
CASSQNRDPLGGGNTEAFF,TGCGCCAGCAGTCAAAATCGGGACCCTTTAGGTGGGGGGAACACTGAAGCTTTCTTT,-,-,TRBJ1-1,TRBV23-1
CASSMGLFYNEQFF,TGTGCCAGCAGCATGGGACTGTTCTACAATGAGCAGTTCTTC,-,-,TRBJ2-1,TRBV7-8
CASSPSGVSNQPQHF,TGTGCCAGTAGCCCCTCGGGGGTTAGCAATCAGCCCCAGCATTTT,-,-,TRBJ1-5,TRBV19
CASSQVRGKNTEAFF,TGTGCCAGCAGCCAAGTCAGGGGCAAGAACACTGAAGCTTTCTTT,-,once,TRBJ1-1,TRBV14
CASSLSPRGFSYEQYF,TGTGCCAGCAGCTTATCCCCCAGGGGTTTCTCCTACGAGCAGTACTTC,-,once,TRBJ2-7,TRBV7-9
CASNIKHRAGNTIYF,TGTGCCAGCAATATAAAGCACAGGGCTGGAAACACCATATATTTT,-,-,TRBJ1-3,TRBV28
CASSSDHYGYTF,TGTGCCAGCAGTTCGGACCACTATGGCTACACCTTC,-,-,TRBJ1-2,TRBV6-6
CASSRDYTYGYTF,TGTGCCAGTAGTAGAGATTACACCTATGGCTACACCTTC,-,-,TRBJ1-2,TRBV19
CASSQGDRGAYEQYF,TGCGCCAGCAGCCAGGGGGACAGGGGGGCCTACGAGCAGTACTTC,TRBD1,-,TRBJ2-7,TRBV4-1
CASTGDRGGRETQYF,TGTGCCAGCACCGGGGACAGGGGAGGTAGGGAGACCCAGTACTTC,TRBD1,few,TRBJ2-5,TRBV13
CASSSERTAEQYF,TGTGCCAGCAGCTCAGAAAGAACGGCCGAGCAGTACTTC,-,once,TRBJ2-7,TRBV11-2
CSVDKTYGYTF,TGCAGCGTTGACAAGACCTATGGCTACACCTTC,-,few,TRBJ1-2,TRBV29-1
CASSVSGGGLSAGELFF,TGTGCCAGCAGCGTAAGCGGGGGCGGTTTATCGGCCGGGGAGCTGTTTTTT,TRBD2,once,TRBJ2-2,TRBV9
CASSLAGGGEAFF,TGTGCCAGCAGCTTAGCGGGCGGAGGGGAAGCTTTCTTT,-,-,TRBJ1-1,TRBV7-8
CASSLSPSGGPTGELFF,TGTGCCAGCAGCTTGTCTCCTAGCGGGGGCCCCACCGGGGAGCTGTTTTTT,TRBD2,-,TRBJ2-2,TRBV5-6
CASSQPYTGVPNEKLFF,TGCGCCAGCAGCCAACCCTACACGGGGGTACCTAATGAAAAACTGTTTTTT,-,-,TRBJ1-4,TRBV4-1
CASTSGGGAAFF,TGTGCCAGCACCTCTGGGGGGGGCGCAGCTTTCTTT,-,-,TRBJ1-1,TRBV27
CASSFQILNTEAFF,TGTGCCAGCAGTTTCCAGATCTTGAACACTGAAGCTTTCTTT,-,-,TRBJ1-1,TRBV6-6
CASSPWGQGSEETQYF,TGTGCCAGCAGCCCTTGGGGACAGGGGAGTGAAGAGACCCAGTACTTC,TRBD1,-,TRBJ2-5,TRBV7-9
CASSLETYQGSGNTEAFF,TGTGCCAGCAGCTTAGAAACTTACCAGGGCTCGGGGAACACTGAAGCTTTCTTT,-,-,TRBJ1-1,TRBV11-2
CASSFTLDTLGRETQYF,TGTGCCAGCAGCTTTACTTTAGACACCCTCGGGCGAGAGACCCAGTACTTC,-,-,TRBJ2-5,TRBV13
CASSFWTETYGYTF,TGCGCCAGCAGCTTCTGGACGGAGACGTATGGCTACACCTTC,-,-,TRBJ1-2,TRBV5-1
CASSFTAANYGYTF,TGTGCCAGCAGCTTTACGGCAGCTAACTATGGCTACACCTTC,-,-,TRBJ1-2,TRBV11-2
CASSLGREIDF,TGTGCCAGCAGCTTGGGTAGGGAGATTGACTTC,-,-,TRBJ2-7,TRBV5-4
CASSIRLHQVGAFF,TGTGCCAGTAGTATACGACTCCACCAGGTCGGAGCTTTCTTT,-,once,TRBJ1-1,TRBV19
CASSDRAGGLNQPQHF,TGTGCCAGCAGTGACAGGGCAGGAGGGCTTAATCAGCCCCAGCATTTT,-,-,TRBJ1-5,TRBV6-4
CATSRGGKIRQETQYF,TGTGCCACCAGCAGAGGTGGAAAGATCCGCCAAGAGACCCAGTACTTC,-,-,TRBJ2-5,TRBV15
CASRGRSGTGTGYEQYF,TGTGCCAGCAGGGGGCGGTCCGGGACAGGGACGGGCTACGAGCAGTACTTC,TRBD1,-,TRBJ2-7,TRBV27
CASSQRAVSTDTQYF,TGCGCCAGCAGCCAACGAGCGGTTAGCACAGATACGCAGTATTTT,-,-,TRBJ2-3,TRBV4-1
CAWSPLGGYEQYF,TGTGCCTGGAGTCCCCTAGGGGGTTACGAGCAGTACTTC,-,-,TRBJ2-7,TRBV30
CASSSGGRNSPLHF,TGTGCCAGCAGTTCTGGGGGAAGGAATTCACCCCTCCACTTT,-,-,TRBJ1-6,TRBV28
CASSVGDSVSYEQYF,TGTGCCAGCAGCGTAGGGGATAGCGTCTCCTACGAGCAGTACTTC,-,-,TRBJ2-7,TRBV9
CASSHAAAKLTDTQYF,TGCGCCAGCAGCCACGCTGCGGCAAAACTCACAGATACGCAGTATTTT,-,once,TRBJ2-3,TRBV5-1
CASSGRLRGSADTQYF,TGTGCCAGCAGCGGCCGGCTTAGGGGTAGCGCAGATACGCAGTATTTT,-,-,TRBJ2-3,TRBV9
CASSYEGTYGYTF,TGTGCCAGCAGTTACGAAGGGACCTATGGCTACACCTTC,-,-,TRBJ1-2,TRBV6-6
CASSPPSYNEQFF,TGTGCCAGCTCACCACCCAGCTACAATGAGCAGTTCTTC,-,-,TRBJ2-1,TRBV18
CASSGRLIYNEQFF,TGTGCCAGCAGTGGCCGACTAATCTACAATGAGCAGTTCTTC,-,-,TRBJ2-1,TRBV25-1
CASSLAGISNEQFF,TGTGCCAGCAGCTTAGCGGGGATTAGCAATGAGCAGTTCTTC,-,-,TRBJ2-1,TRBV7-3
CASSLRPWGAEETQYF,TGTGCCAGCAGTTTAAGGCCCTGGGGGGCCGAAGAGACCCAGTACTTC,-,-,TRBJ2-5,TRBV27
CASSHGTPSGGYTF,TGTGCCAGCAGCCACGGGACACCGTCCGGGGGCTACACCTTC,-,-,TRBJ1-2,TRBV7-8
CASSPPVAASYEQYF,TGTGCCAGCTCACCACCGGTGGCAGCCTCCTACGAGCAGTACTTC,-,-,TRBJ2-7,TRBV18
CASSLAPPGDTQYF,TGCGCCAGCAGCTTGGCCCCCCCGGGAGATACGCAGTATTTT,-,-,TRBJ2-3,TRBV5-1
CASNRDNQFYGYTF,TGTGCCAGCAACAGGGACAACCAGTTCTATGGCTACACCTTC,-,-,TRBJ1-2,TRBV9